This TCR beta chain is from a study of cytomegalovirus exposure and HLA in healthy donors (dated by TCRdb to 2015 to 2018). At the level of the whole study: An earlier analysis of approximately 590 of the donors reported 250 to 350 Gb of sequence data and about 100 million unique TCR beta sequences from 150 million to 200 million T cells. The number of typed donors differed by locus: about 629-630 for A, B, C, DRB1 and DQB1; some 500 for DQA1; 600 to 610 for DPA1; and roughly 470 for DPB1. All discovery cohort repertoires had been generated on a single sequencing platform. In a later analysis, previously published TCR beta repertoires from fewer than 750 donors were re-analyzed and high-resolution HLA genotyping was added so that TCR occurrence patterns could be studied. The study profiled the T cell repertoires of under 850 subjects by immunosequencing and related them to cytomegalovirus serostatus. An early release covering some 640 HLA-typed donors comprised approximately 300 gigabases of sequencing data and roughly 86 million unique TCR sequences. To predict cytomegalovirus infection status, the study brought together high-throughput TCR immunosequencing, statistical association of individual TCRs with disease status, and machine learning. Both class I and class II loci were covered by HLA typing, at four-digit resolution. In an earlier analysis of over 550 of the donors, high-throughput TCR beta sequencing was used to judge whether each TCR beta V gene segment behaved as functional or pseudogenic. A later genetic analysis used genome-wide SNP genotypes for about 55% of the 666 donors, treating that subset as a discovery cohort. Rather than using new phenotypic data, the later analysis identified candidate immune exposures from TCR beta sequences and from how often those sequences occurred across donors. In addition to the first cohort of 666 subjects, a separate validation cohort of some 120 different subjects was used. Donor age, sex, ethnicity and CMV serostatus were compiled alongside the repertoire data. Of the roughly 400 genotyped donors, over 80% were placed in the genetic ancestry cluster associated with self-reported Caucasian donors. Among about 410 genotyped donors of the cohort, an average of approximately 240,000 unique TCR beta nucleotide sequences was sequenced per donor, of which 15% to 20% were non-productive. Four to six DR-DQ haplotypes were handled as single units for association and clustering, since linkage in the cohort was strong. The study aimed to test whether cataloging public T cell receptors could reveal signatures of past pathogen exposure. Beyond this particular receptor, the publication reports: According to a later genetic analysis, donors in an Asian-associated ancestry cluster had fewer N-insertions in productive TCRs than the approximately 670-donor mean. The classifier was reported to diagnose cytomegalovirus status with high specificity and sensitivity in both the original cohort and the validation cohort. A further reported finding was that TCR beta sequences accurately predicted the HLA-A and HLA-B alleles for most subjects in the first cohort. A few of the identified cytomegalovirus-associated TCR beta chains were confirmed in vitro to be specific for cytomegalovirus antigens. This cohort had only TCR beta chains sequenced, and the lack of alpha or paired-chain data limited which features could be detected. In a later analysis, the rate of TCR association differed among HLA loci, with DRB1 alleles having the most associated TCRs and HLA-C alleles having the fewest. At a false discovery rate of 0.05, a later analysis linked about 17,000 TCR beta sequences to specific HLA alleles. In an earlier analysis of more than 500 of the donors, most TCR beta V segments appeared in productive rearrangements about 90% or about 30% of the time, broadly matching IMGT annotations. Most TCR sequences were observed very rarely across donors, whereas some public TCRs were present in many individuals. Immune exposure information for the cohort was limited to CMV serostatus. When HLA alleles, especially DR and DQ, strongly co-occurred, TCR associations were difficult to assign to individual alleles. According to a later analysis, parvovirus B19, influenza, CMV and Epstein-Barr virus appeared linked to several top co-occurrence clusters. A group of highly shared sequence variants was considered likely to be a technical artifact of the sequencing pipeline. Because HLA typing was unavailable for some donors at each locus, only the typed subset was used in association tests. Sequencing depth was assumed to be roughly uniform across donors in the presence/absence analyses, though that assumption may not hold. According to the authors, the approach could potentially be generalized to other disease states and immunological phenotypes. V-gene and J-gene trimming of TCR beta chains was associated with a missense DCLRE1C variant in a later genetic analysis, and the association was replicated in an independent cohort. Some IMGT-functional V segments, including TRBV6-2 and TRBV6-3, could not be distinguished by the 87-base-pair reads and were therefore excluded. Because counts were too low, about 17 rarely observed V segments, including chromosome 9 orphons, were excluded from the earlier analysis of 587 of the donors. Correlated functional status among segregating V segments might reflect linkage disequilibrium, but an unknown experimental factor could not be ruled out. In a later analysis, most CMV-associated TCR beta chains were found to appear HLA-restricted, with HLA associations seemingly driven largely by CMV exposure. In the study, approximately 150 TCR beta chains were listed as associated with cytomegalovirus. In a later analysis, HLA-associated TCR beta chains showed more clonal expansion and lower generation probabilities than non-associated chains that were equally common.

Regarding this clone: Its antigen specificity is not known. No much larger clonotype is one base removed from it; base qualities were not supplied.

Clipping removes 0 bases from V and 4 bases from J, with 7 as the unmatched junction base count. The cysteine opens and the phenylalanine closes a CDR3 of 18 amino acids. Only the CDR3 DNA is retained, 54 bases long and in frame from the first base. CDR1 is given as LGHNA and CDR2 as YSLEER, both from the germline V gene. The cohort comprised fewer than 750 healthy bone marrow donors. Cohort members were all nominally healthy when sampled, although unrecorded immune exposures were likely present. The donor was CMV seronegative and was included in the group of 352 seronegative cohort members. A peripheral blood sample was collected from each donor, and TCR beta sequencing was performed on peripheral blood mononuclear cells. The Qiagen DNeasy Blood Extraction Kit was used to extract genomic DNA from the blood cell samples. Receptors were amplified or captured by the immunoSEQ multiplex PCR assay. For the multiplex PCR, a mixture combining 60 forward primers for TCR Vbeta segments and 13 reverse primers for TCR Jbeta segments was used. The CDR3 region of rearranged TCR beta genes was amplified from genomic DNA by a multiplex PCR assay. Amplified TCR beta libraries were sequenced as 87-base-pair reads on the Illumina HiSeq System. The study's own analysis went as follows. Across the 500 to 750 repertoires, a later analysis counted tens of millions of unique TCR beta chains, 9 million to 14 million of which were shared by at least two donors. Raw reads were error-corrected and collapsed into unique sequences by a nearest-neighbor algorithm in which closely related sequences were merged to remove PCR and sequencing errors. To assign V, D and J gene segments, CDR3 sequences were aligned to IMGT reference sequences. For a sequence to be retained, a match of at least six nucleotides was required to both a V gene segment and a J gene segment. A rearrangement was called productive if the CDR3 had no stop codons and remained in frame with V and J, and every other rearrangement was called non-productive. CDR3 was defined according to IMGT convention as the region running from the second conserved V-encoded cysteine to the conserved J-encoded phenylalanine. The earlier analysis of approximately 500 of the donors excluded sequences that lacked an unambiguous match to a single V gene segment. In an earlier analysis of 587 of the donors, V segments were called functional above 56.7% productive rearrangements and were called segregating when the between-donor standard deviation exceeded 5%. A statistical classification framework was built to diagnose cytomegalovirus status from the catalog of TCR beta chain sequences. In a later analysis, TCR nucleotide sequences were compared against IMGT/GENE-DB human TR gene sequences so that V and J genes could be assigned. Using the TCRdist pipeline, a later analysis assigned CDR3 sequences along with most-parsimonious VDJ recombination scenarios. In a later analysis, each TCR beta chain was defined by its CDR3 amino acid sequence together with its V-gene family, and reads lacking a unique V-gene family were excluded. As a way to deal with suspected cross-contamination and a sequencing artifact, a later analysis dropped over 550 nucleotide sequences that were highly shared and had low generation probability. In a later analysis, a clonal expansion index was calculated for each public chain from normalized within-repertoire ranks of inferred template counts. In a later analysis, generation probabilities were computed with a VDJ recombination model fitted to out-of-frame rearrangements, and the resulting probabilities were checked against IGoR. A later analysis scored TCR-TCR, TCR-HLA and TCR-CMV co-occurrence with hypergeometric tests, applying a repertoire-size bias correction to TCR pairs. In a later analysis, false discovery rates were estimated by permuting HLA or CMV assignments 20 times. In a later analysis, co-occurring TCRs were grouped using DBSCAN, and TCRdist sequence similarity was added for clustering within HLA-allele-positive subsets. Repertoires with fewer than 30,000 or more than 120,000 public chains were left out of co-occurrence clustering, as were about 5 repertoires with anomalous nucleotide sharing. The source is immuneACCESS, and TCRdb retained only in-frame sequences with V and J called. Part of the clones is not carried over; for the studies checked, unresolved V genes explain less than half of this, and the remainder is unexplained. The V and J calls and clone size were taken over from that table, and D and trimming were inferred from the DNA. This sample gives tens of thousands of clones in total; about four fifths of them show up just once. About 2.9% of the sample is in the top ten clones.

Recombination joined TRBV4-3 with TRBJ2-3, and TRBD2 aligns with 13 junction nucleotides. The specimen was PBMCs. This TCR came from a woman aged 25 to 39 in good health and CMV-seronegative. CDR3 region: CASSQDPRGTSGADTQYF. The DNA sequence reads TGCGCCAGCAGCCAAGATCCGAGGGGGACTAGCGGGGCAGATACGCAGTATTTT.